What follows is one TCR beta chain and its context. The sample originates from a study of blood T cell repertoires in COVID-19. Cohort placement rested on clinical history that participants reported themselves. Cohort 3 donors were reported recovered after two negative PCRs, clearance, or symptom resolution. CDR3 length: 14 residues. V dropped 4 bases and J dropped 8; count of bases not matched to a gene: 4. Germline CDR1 is LGHNA and CDR2 is YNFKEQ. In the study's own analysis: From reference gene primer amplification, estimates of nucleated cell counts were derived. Only in-frame clones appear in the TCRdb table, and some are missing; sequencing was by immunoSEQ multiplex PCR. V and J calls plus clone size are reproduced from that table; the DNA served to infer D and trimming. The sample holds around 310,000 clones, approximately 88% seen once.

The sequence was obtained from a man aged 30 to 39 who had recovered from COVID-19. The specimen was PBMCs or T cells enriched from blood (not recorded which). V and J are TRBV4-2 and TRBJ2-1; 11 nucleotides align to TRBD2. CDR3 residues: CASSRSGGADEQFF. CDR3 DNA: TGTGCCAGCAGCCGTAGCGGGGGGGCCGATGAGCAGTTCTTC.